Each of the 5 T cell receptor beta chains below was sequenced from the same sample in a study of control samples from healthy donors and cancer patients. Generated by immunoSEQ multiplex PCR, the TCRdb table keeps only in-frame clones and is missing some. The sample consists of roughly 94,000 clones, about 81% of them appearing once. Sequencing used PBMCs. The receptors come from a man in his 70s with lung cancer.

The V and J genes are TRBV19 and TRBJ1-1; no firm D call. This CDR3 is built from 13 residues. Germline V lookup: CDR1 LNHDA, CDR2 SQIVND (reference sequence). The V and J ends lost 4 bases and 1 base respectively, with 7 bases between them. In DNA form, the CDR3 reads TGTGCCAGTAGTAACACACGGAACACTGAAGCTTTCTTT. Translated: CASSNTRNTEAFF.

V gene TRBV7-9 combines with J gene TRBJ1-1; D call uncertain. The CDR3 is 16 amino acids. Germline CDR1 and CDR2: SEHNR and FQNEAQ (reference sequence). V shed 1 base and J shed 0 bases, with 12 bases lying between them. The CDR3 is CASSLGMRLMNTEAFF. As DNA, the CDR3 is TGTGCCAGCAGCTTAGGTATGAGATTAATGAACACTGAAGCTTTCTTT. The whole variable domain, filled in from reference TRBV7-9 and TRBJ1-1, reads DTGVSQNPRHKITKRGQNVTFRCDPISEHNRLYWYRQTLGQGPEFLTYFQNEAQLEKSRLLSDRFSAERPKGSFSTLEIQRTEQGDSAMYLCASSLGMRLMNTEAFFGQGTRLTVV.

The V call is TRBV24-1, the J call TRBJ1-5, with D possibly matching TRBD1 (5 bases). Germline V gene sequence: CDR1 KGHDR, CDR2 SFDVKD. CDR3 size: 18 residues. V dropped 3 bases and J dropped 6 bases, with 23 bases sitting between them. The CDR3 spells CATSDVVQGRILPQPQHF. The CDR3 DNA reads as TGTGCCACCAGTGATGTCGTCCAGGGAAGAATCCTCCCTCAGCCCCAGCATTTT.

The DNA for the CDR3 is TGTGCCAGCAGTTACCAAGCAGTGAACACTGAAGCTTTCTTT. It specifies CASSYQAVNTEAFF. J is TRBJ1-1 and V is TRBV6-6; the D is unclear. From germline, CDR1 is MNHNY and CDR2 SVGAGI (reference sequence). There are 14 residues in the CDR3. Trimming took 2 bases from V and 0 from J, leaving 7 bases between them.

The chain joins TRBV29-1 to TRBJ1-1, with TRBD1 matching 7 bases. The CDR3 covers 12 residues. The V gene's germline CDR1 is SQVTM and CDR2 ANQGSEA. V gave up 4 bases and J gave up 6 bases; unmatched junction bases: 5. CDR3 coding DNA: TGCAGCGTTGGCGACAGGGTAGCTGAAGCTTTCTTT. Encoded protein: CSVGDRVAEAFF.